This TCR beta chain was recovered during a study of cytomegalovirus exposure and HLA in healthy donors. For the study at large: T cells numbering around 190 million yielded some 100 million unique TCR beta sequences in an earlier analysis.

The PCR had 60 Vbeta and 13 Jbeta primers. TCRdb's copy holds only in-frame clones and misses some; the assay was immunoSEQ multiplex PCR. The top ten clones hold about 8.2% of a sample with 75,000 to 80,000 clones, nearly 80% of them seen once. Notes on the study in general: Researchers had no immune exposure information except CMV serostatus available. Cytomegalovirus status was reportedly diagnosed by the classifier with high sensitivity and specificity. The authors later found TCR association rates varying by HLA locus, with DRB1 most and HLA-C fewest.

This clone was seen only a few times. Its target is not known. CDR3 length: 16 amino acids. After removal of 3 bases from V and 3 bases from J, the junction contained 10 bases not matched to a gene. Germline CDR1 is LGHNA and CDR2 is YSLEER. The clonotype comes from a woman aged 40-49 years in good health and CMV-seropositive. The chain uses TRBV4-3 and TRBJ1-1; 7 bases line up with TRBD1. Material: PBMCs. CDR3 loop: CASSHLQGGADTEAFF. DNA of the CDR3: TGCGCCAGCAGCCATCTCCAAGGGGGCGCGGACACTGAAGCTTTCTTT.